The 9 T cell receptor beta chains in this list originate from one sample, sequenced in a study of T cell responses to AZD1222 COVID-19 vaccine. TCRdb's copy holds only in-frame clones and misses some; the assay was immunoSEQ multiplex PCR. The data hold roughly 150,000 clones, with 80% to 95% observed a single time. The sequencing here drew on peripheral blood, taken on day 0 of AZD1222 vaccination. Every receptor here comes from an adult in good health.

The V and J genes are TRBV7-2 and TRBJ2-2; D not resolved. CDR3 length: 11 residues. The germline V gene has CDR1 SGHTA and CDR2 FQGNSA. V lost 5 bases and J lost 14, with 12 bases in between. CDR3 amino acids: CASSPSTVLFF. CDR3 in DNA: TGTGCCAGCAGCCCTTCGACGGTTCTGTTTTTT.

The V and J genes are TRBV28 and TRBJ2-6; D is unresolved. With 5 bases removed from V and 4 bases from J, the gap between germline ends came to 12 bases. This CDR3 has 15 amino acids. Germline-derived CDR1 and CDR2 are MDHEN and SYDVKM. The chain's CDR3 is CASSPHTQGANVLTF. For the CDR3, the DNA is TGTGCCAGCAGTCCCCACACGCAAGGGGCCAACGTCCTGACTTTC.

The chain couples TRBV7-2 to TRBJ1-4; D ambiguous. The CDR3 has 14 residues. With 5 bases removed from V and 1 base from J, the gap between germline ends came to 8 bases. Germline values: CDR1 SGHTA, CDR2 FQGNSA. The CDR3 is CASSRAGTNEKLFF. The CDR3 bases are TGTGCCAGCAGCCGTGCGGGAACTAATGAAAAACTGTTTTTT.

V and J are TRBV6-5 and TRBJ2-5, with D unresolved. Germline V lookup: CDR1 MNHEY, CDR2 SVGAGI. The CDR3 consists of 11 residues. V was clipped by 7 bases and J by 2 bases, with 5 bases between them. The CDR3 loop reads CASTDQETQYF. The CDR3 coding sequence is TGTGCCAGCACCGATCAAGAGACCCAGTACTTC.

Written as DNA, the CDR3 is TGTGCCAGCAGTTTCCAGGGTAACACTGAAGCTTTCTTT. This gives the protein CASSFQGNTEAFF. The chain links TRBV27 to TRBJ1-1; D is possibly TRBD1 (5 bases). Germline lookup yields CDR1 MNHEY and CDR2 SMNVEV (reference sequence). Trimming cost V 3 bases and J 2 bases, with 7 bases left between them. The CDR3 contains 13 residues.

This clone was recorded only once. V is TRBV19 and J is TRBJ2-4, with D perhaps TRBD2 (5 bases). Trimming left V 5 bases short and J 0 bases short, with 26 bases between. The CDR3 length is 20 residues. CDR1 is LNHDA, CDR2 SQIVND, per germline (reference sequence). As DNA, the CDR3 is TGTGCCAGTAGTCCCCGTCTGATTAGCGACAAAGCCTTAGCCAAAAACATTCAGTACTTC. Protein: CASSPRLISDKALAKNIQYF. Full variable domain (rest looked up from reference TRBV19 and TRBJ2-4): DGGITQSPKYLFRKEGQNVTLSCEQNLNHDAMYWYRQDPGQGLRLIYYSQIVNDFQKGDIAEGYSVSREKKESFPLTVTSAQKNPTAFYLCASSPRLISDKALAKNIQYFGAGTRLSVL.

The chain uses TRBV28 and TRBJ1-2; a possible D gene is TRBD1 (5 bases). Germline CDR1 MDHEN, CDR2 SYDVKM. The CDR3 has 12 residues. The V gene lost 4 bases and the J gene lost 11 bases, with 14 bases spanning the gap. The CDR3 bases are TGTGCCAGCAGTTCCGGGGGAAGGTGGTACACCTTC. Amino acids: CASSSGGRWYTF.

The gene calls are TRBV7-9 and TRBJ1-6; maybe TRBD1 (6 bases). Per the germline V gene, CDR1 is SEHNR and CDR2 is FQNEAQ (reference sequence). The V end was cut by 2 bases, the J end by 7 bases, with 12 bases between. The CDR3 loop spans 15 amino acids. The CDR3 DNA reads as TGTGCCAGCAGCTTAAACTTCGGGGGCAATTCACCCCTCCACTTT. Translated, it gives CASSLNFGGNSPLHF.

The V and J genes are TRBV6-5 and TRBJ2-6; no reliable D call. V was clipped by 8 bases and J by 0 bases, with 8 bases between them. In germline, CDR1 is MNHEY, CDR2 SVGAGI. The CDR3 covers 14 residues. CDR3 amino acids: CASHRSSGANVLTF. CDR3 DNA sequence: TGTGCCAGCCATCGTAGCTCTGGGGCCAACGTCCTGACTTTC.